What follows describes a single T cell receptor beta chain. This sample was taken from a study of T cell responses to AZD1222 COVID-19 vaccine. The table came from immunoSEQ multiplex PCR; TCRdb's copy has only in-frame clones and leaves some out. The data show around 200,000 clones, with around nine tenths seen just once and approximately 0.5% held by the top ten. The CDR3 has 15 residues. Germline assignment: CDR1 SGHRS and CDR2 YFSETQ. V gave up 3 bases and J gave up 1 base, with 10 bases separating them. The source was peripheral blood, collected on day 0 of AZD1222 vaccination. The sequence derives from an adult in good health. The chain combines TRBV5-1 with TRBJ2-2; perhaps D is TRBD1 or TRBD2 (5 bases each). CDR3: CASSWDGLNTGELFF. The CDR3 DNA reads TGCGCCAGCAGCTGGGACGGTTTGAACACCGGGGAGCTGTTTTTT. The full variable domain, with the rest looked up from reference TRBV5-1 and TRBJ2-2, is KAGVTQTPRYLIKTRGQQVTLSCSPISGHRSVSWYQQTPGQGLQFLFEYFSETQRNKGNFPGRFSGRQFSNSRSEMNVSTLELGDSALYLCASSWDGLNTGELFFGEGSRLTVL.